This TCR beta chain was retrieved from a study of early T cells in non-severe SARS-CoV-2 infection. Study as a whole: Sequencing input comprised bulk RNA from unsorted whole blood; chain pairing was not available.

Separate cDNA molecules each had unique molecular identifiers attached to them. TCRdb recomputed calls from the 5' RACE reads with MiXCR, one row per CDR3 protein. The sample records 70,000 to 85,000 distinct CDR3 sequences, more than 10% being singletons. Whole-study results and caveats: VDJdb matching skewed toward anti-spike CD8 responses, missing private and CD4 specificities.

In the case of this clonotype: The target antigen is unknown.

CDR1 and CDR2 from the germline V gene are SGHRS and YFSETQ. The CDR3 extends over 15 amino acids. Trimming cost V 4 bases and J 3 bases, with 17 bases left between them. This clonotype originated in an adult who was a healthcare worker with PCR-confirmed SARS-CoV-2 infection or an uninfected control (not recorded which). The rearrangement uses TRBV5-1 and TRBJ2-7; D is possibly TRBD1 or TRBD2 (5 bases each). Material: whole blood. The DNA for the CDR3 is TGCGCCAGCAGCCCAGGGACCCCAAGACTCTACGAGCAGTACTTC. This gives the protein CASSPGTPRLYEQYF.